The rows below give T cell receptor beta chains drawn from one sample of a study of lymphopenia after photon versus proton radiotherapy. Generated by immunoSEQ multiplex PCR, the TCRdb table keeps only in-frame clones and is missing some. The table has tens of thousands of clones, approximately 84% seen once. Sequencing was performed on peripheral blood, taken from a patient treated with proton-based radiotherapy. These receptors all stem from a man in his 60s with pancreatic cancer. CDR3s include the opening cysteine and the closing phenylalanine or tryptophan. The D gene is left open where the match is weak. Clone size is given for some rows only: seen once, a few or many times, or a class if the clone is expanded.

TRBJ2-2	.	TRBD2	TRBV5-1	TGCGCCAGCAGCTTCGGGACTAGCGTATTCAACGGGGAGCTGTTTTTT	CASSFGTSVFNGELFF
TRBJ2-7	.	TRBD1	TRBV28	TGTGCCAGCAGTCCTCCGGGACAGGGAAAGCTCGAGCAGTACTTC	CASSPPGQGKLEQYF
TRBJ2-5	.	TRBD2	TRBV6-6	TGTGCCAGCAGTTACTCCGGCGGGAGGGGGGAGACCCAGTACTTC	CASSYSGGRGETQYF
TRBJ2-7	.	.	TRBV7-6	TGTGCCAGCAGCTTAGACAGCTTTCCCTCATACGAGCAGTACTTC	CASSLDSFPSYEQYF
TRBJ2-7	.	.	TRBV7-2	TGTGCCAGCAGCACTGGGGGGGCTGGACAAGCATACGAGCAGTACTTC	CASSTGGAGQAYEQYF
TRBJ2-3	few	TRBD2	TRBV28	TGTGCCAGCAGTTTCCGGGAGGGAGCAACAGATACGCAGTATTTT	CASSFREGATDTQYF
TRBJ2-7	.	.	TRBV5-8	TGTGCCAGCAGCTCGGGACGGATCTACGAGCAGTACTTC	CASSSGRIYEQYF
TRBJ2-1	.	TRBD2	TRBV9	TGTGCCAGCAGCGTAGGGACTAGCGGCAATCCTAGCGAGCAGTTCTTC	CASSVGTSGNPSEQFF
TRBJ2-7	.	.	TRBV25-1	TGTGCCAGCAGTGCGACAGGAAAATACGAGCAGTACTTC	CASSATGKYEQYF
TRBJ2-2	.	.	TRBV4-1	TGCGCCAGCAGATCCTTAGGGGACGGTGGCGGGGAGCTGTTTTTT	CASRSLGDGGGELFF
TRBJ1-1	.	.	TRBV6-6	TGTGCCAGCAGCCAACGGGCACAGACGAACACTGAAGCTTTCTTT	CASSQRAQTNTEAFF
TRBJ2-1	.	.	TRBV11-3	TGTGCCAGCAGCTTAAGAAGCTACAATGAGCAGTTCTTC	CASSLRSYNEQFF